Each of the 32 T cell receptor beta chains below was sequenced from the same sample in a study of response to subunit inactivated influenza vaccine. Each CDR3 protein gets one entry after TCRdb re-called the RT-PCR reads with MiXCR. The data show 600,000 to 700,000 distinct CDR3 sequences, 13% to 15% seen once. Sequences were derived from PBMCs from blood, sampled approximately 15 days before vaccination. The receptors here all came from a man aged 45-65 years who received an inactivated influenza vaccine.

This clonotype was seen many times. V and J are TRBV4-2 and TRBJ2-3, with 7 nucleotides matching TRBD1. The CDR3 contains 15 residues. The V gene end was trimmed by 3 bases and the J gene end by 2 bases; junction bases not matched to a gene: 5. Germline V gene sequence: CDR1 LGHNA, CDR2 YNFKEQ. CDR3 coding DNA: TGTGCCAGCAGCCAGGCTGACAGGGTCACAGATACGCAGTATTTT. Encoded protein: CASSQADRVTDTQYF.

The chain links TRBV20-1 to TRBJ2-3; unclear D gene. Germline V CDR1 and CDR2: DFQATT, SNEGSKA (reference sequence). Trimming took off 0 bases at V and 0 bases at J, with 13 bases between the two ends. This CDR3 comprises 16 residues. This chain's CDR3 is CSARDLSLESTDTQYF. CDR3 in DNA: TGCAGTGCTAGAGATCTCAGCTTGGAAAGCACAGATACGCAGTATTTT.

This clonotype was seen ten or more times. The chain carries TRBV29-1 and TRBJ1-2; tentatively, D is TRBD1 (6 bases). The CDR3 covers 11 residues. Trimming removed 6 bases at V and 10 bases at J, with 15 bases between. The germline gives CDR1 SQVTM, CDR2 ANQGSEA. The CDR3 DNA is TGCAGCGTCGCTTCGGGGGGGCTCTACACCTTC. This sequence encodes CSVASGGLYTF.

The rearrangement links TRBV20-1 to TRBJ1-1, with unresolved D. Germline V lookup: CDR1 DFQATT, CDR2 SNEGSKA (reference sequence). The CDR3 consists of 9 residues. The CDR3 spells CTVDTEAFF. CDR3 bases: TGCACGGTTGACACTGAAGCTTTCTTT.

J is TRBJ1-3 and V is TRBV20-1; a possible D gene is TRBD1 (6 bases). V gave up 7 bases and J gave up 0 bases, with 13 bases separating them. CDR3 length equals 14 residues. The germline V gene encodes CDR1 DFQATT and CDR2 SNEGSKA (reference sequence). The CDR3 here is CSVPTGISGNTIYF. Here the CDR3 DNA reads TGCAGTGTCCCAACAGGGATCTCTGGAAACACCATATATTTT.

This clonotype was counted between two and nine times. This chain links TRBV20-1 with TRBJ1-6, with a possible D match to TRBD1 (5 bases). CDR3 length: 14 residues. The germline CDR1 and CDR2 sequences are DFQATT and SNEGSKA (reference sequence). Trimming left V 5 bases short and J 10 bases short, with 18 bases between. The DNA for the CDR3 is TGCAGTGCTCCTGGGGCTCATTCGGGATCACCCCTCCACTTT. Amino acids: CSAPGAHSGSPLHF.

V is TRBV7-2 and J is TRBJ2-3; weak D call: TRBD2 (5 bases). The germline V and J ends were trimmed by 2 bases and 0 bases, with 9 bases remaining between them. Per germline, CDR1 SGHTA and CDR2 FQGNSA. This CDR3 has 15 amino acids. The CDR3 protein is CASSLLARSTDTQYF. The CDR3 DNA reads as TGTGCCAGCAGCTTACTAGCCCGGAGCACAGATACGCAGTATTTT.

V and J are TRBV28 and TRBJ2-1, with TRBD2 matching 16 bases. Germline lookup yields CDR1 MDHEN and CDR2 SYDVKM. The CDR3 is made up of 20 amino acids. The V segment lost 3 bases and the J segment 7 bases; nucleotides outside the gene matches: 15. The CDR3 reads CASSFSTGTSGGALRNEQFF. The CDR3 bases are TGTGCCAGCAGTTTCTCAACCGGGACTAGCGGGGGGGCCCTGAGGAATGAGCAGTTCTTC.

V usage is TRBV15 and J usage is TRBJ2-7; D is unresolved. Trimming cost V 1 base and J 3 bases, with 7 bases left between them. The CDR3 sequence is 13 residues long. Germline V gene lookup returns CDR1 LNHNV and CDR2 YYDKDF (reference sequence). The CDR3 region has the DNA TGTGCCACCAGCAGAGGCACAAGCTACGAGCAGTACTTC. As protein: CATSRGTSYEQYF.

This clonotype occurred a few times. A read error may be the cause here, since a much bigger clone is one base away. CDR3 amino acids: CASRRDRYHPQHF. CDR3 DNA sequence: TGTGCCAGCAGAAGAGACAGATATCATCCCCAGCATTTT. The V call is TRBV6-1, the J call TRBJ1-5, with D perhaps matching TRBD1 (5 bases). CDR1 and CDR2 from the germline V gene are MNHNS and SASEGT. The CDR3 extends over 13 amino acids.

This clonotype was counted only a few times. The chain recombines TRBV12-3 or TRBV12-4 with TRBJ2-5; D is ambiguous. The V gene lost 5 bases and the J gene lost 5 bases, with 9 bases spanning the gap. The CDR3 covers 12 residues. The CDR3, as DNA: TGTGCCAGCAGTCGGTCGGGCGAGACCCAGTACTTC. Its protein is CASSRSGETQYF.

This clonotype was recorded many times. This rearrangement joins TRBV20-1 to TRBJ2-1, with D unclear. Trimming left V 0 bases short and J 6 bases short, with 15 bases between. There are 15 residues in the CDR3. Germline V gene lookup returns CDR1 DFQATT and CDR2 SNEGSKA (reference sequence). CDR3 in DNA: TGCAGTGCTAGAGATCAGGTCCGACGTCCCAATGAGCAGTTCTTC. It translates to CSARDQVRRPNEQFF.

This clonotype was seen ten or more times. The gene calls are TRBV11-2 and TRBJ1-4, with D perhaps matching TRBD1 (5 bases). Germline values: CDR1 SGHAT, CDR2 FQNNGV. The V gene lost 5 bases and the J gene lost 6 bases, with 19 bases spanning the gap. This CDR3 spans 16 amino acids. CDR3 nucleotide sequence: TGTGCCAGCAGCCGGGGGAGACCCGGGGGACATGAAAAACTGTTTTTT. This sequence encodes CASSRGRPGGHEKLFF.

V and J are TRBV6-2 or TRBV6-3 and TRBJ2-2; D unclear. Trimming removed 2 bases from V and 4 bases from J, with 8 bases in between. Looked up from germline, CDR1 is MNHEY and CDR2 is SVGEGT. The CDR3 is made up of 14 amino acids. CDR3 in DNA: TGTGCCAGCAGTTACCCGGCCCCCACCGGGGAGCTGTTTTTT. Amino acids: CASSYPAPTGELFF.

This chain uses TRBV6-2 or TRBV6-3 with TRBJ2-5; tentatively, D is TRBD1 (6 bases). V was pared by 2 bases and J by 5 bases, with 15 bases between. Per the germline V gene, CDR1 is MNHEY and CDR2 is SVGEGT. The CDR3 has 15 residues. The CDR3 sequence: CASSYRQRGFETQYF. CDR3 in DNA: TGTGCCAGCAGTTACAGGCAGAGGGGGTTCGAGACCCAGTACTTC.

This clonotype was detected a few times. The CDR3 nucleotides read TGTGCCAGCAGCTTAACAGGGGTCGGGGCCAACGTCCTGACTTTC. Its protein product is CASSLTGVGANVLTF. The chain is built from TRBV6-2 or TRBV6-3 and TRBJ2-6; 7 nucleotides match TRBD1. From germline, CDR1 is MNHEY and CDR2 SVGEGT. CDR3 length: 15 amino acids. The junction had 6 bases not matched to a gene; V was cut back by 6 bases and J by 4 bases.

This clonotype was seen only a few times. V and J are TRBV24-1 and TRBJ2-7, with D uncertain. This CDR3 comprises 12 residues. The germline V gene encodes CDR1 KGHDR and CDR2 SFDVKD. Trimming pared 0 bases from V and 3 bases from J, leaving 2 bases between. CDR3 nucleotide sequence: TGTGCCACCAGTGATTTGATCTACGAGCAGTACTTC. It codes for CATSDLIYEQYF.

This clonotype was seen repeatedly, ten times or more. The chain couples TRBV29-1 to TRBJ2-3; D is ambiguous. V was cut by 1 base and J by 1 base, with 12 bases left in between. The germline gives CDR1 SQVTM, CDR2 ANQGSEA. The CDR3 is 15 amino acids. Here the CDR3 reads CSVEGLAGGTDTQYF. Here the CDR3 DNA reads TGCAGCGTTGAAGGGTTAGCAGGCGGCACAGATACGCAGTATTTT.

This clonotype was seen a handful of times. The CDR3 reads CASSYLGSSGNTIYF. In DNA form, the CDR3 reads TGTGCCAGCAGTTACCTCGGCTCGTCTGGAAACACCATATATTTT. This chain links TRBV6-2 or TRBV6-3 with TRBJ1-3, with D hard to call. The CDR3 consists of 15 residues. CDR1 is MNHEY and CDR2 is SVGEGT in the germline V gene. Trimming removed 2 bases from V and 1 base from J, with 9 bases in between.

A few counts support this clonotype. The chain has TRBV9 and TRBJ1-1; unclear D gene. The germline V and J ends were trimmed by 0 bases and 0 bases, with 6 bases remaining between them. This CDR3 contains 14 residues. CDR1 and CDR2 (germline): SGDLS, YYNGEE. The CDR3 nucleotides are TGTGCCAGCAGCGTAGATCTGCTGAACACTGAAGCTTTCTTT. This sequence encodes CASSVDLLNTEAFF.

The table lists this clonotype with many counts. The rearrangement uses TRBV29-1 and TRBJ2-7, with 7 bases matching TRBD1. J was trimmed by 5 bases and V by 5 bases; bases with no gene match: 6. Germline-derived CDR1 and CDR2 are SQVTM and ANQGSEA. The CDR3 has 12 residues. In DNA, the CDR3 is TGCAGCGTTCGATGGGACAGACACGAGCAGTACTTC. Its translation is CSVRWDRHEQYF.

This clonotype was counted a few times. The chain couples TRBV3-1 to TRBJ2-3, with no clear D. CDR1 is LGHDT, CDR2 YNNKEL, per germline (reference sequence). The germline V and J ends were trimmed by 0 bases and 2 bases, with 15 bases remaining between them. This CDR3 is built from 17 residues. The CDR3 DNA follows: TGTGCCAGCAGCCAAGAAATAATGGGTGCAGTCACAGATACGCAGTATTTT. Amino acid sequence: CASSQEIMGAVTDTQYF.

J is TRBJ2-2 and V is TRBV5-1, with 7 bases lining up with TRBD1. Germline lookup yields CDR1 SGHRS and CDR2 YFSETQ. The J segment lost 4 bases and the V segment lost 4 bases, leaving 10 bases of the junction unmatched. The CDR3 is made up of 16 amino acids. The CDR3 loop reads CASSVLPGQITGELFF. CDR3 nucleotide sequence: TGCGCCAGCAGCGTTCTACCGGGACAGATCACCGGGGAGCTGTTTTTT.

This clonotype was observed at least ten times. The V and J genes are TRBV28 and TRBJ2-7; 11 bases line up with TRBD2. The V gene's germline CDR1 is MDHEN and CDR2 SYDVKM. V gave up 8 bases and J gave up 3 bases; unmatched junction bases: 6. The CDR3 contains 14 residues. CDR3 nucleotides: TGTGCCAGCGAGACCGGGACTAGCGGCTACGAGCAGTACTTC. Protein sequence: CASETGTSGYEQYF.

The rearrangement links TRBV12-3 or TRBV12-4 to TRBJ2-3; no reliable D call. Trimming shortened V by 8 bases and J by 4 bases, and 13 bases separated the two germline ends. The CDR3 covers 13 residues. CDR3 in DNA: TGTGCCAGCGGCCGAGGTTCCTCAGATACGCAGTATTTT. This codes for CASGRGSSDTQYF.

This clonotype was seen a few times. The CDR3 nucleotides are TGCAGCGCAGACAGCCTCTCTGGGGCCAACGTCCTGACTTTC. Protein: CSADSLSGANVLTF. The V call is TRBV29-1, the J call TRBJ2-6, with D possibly matching TRBD1 (5 bases). Looked up from germline, CDR1 is SQVTM and CDR2 is ANQGSEA. V was clipped by 7 bases and J by 0 bases, with 10 bases between them. The CDR3 length is 14 residues.

Comment on this clonotype: One end of the junction does not line up with germline, which may come from a read error. The chain employs TRBV29-1 and TRBJ2-5; D ambiguous. Germline assignment: CDR1 SQVTM and CDR2 ANQGSEA. The CDR3 runs 13 residues. CDR3 loop: CSVDVGVQETKYF. The CDR3 region has the DNA TGCAGCGTTGACGTTGGGGTGCAAGAGACCAAGTACTTC.

V usage is TRBV5-1 and J usage is TRBJ2-7, with TRBD2 identical over 11 bases. The CDR3 is 14 amino acids. Germline V gives CDR1 SGHRS, CDR2 YFSETQ. V shed 2 bases and J 6 bases; nucleotides not matched to a gene: 4. The CDR3 coding sequence is TGCGCCAGCAGCTTTAGCGGGAGGGCCGGCGAGCAGTACTTC. Its translation is CASSFSGRAGEQYF.

The J gene is TRBJ1-5, the V gene TRBV7-8; D unresolved. Trimming removed 2 bases at V and 3 bases at J, with 17 bases between. The CDR3 has 17 amino acids. CDR1 is SGHVS and CDR2 is FQNEAQ in the germline V gene. The CDR3 DNA is TGTGCCAGCAGCTTAATGTTCTCGATAGGCAACAATCAGCCCCAGCATTTT. Protein sequence: CASSLMFSIGNNQPQHF.

This clonotype has just a few counts. The chain combines TRBV7-9 with TRBJ2-5; D is unclear. CDR1 and CDR2 (germline): SEHNR, FQNEAQ (reference sequence). V lost 5 bases to trimming and J lost 6 bases, with 10 bases between them. The CDR3 spans 12 residues. The CDR3: CASSPLQQTQYF. As DNA, the CDR3 is TGTGCCAGCAGCCCGTTACAGCAGACCCAGTACTTC.

There are a few counts of this clonotype. In DNA form, the CDR3 reads TGTGCCAGCCTCAACGACCATGGACAGGGAGGGACTGAAGCTTTCTTT. Protein sequence: CASLNDHGQGGTEAFF. V is TRBV28 and J is TRBJ1-1; 8 bases agree with TRBD1. Germline lookup yields CDR1 MDHEN and CDR2 SYDVKM. J was trimmed by 5 bases and V by 8 bases; bases with no gene match: 16. The CDR3 runs 16 residues. The full variable domain, completed using reference TRBV28 and TRBJ1-1, is DVKVTQSSRYLVKRTGEKVFLECVQDMDHENMFWYRQDPGLGLRLIYFSYDVKMKEKGDIPEGYSVSREKKERFSLILESASTNQTSMYLCASLNDHGQGGTEAFFGQGTRLTVV.

The chain couples TRBV7-4 to TRBJ2-7; 14 nucleotides agree with TRBD2. Trimming took 5 bases from V and 9 from J; bases not matched to a gene: 12. Germline loops: CDR1 SGHVT, CDR2 SQSDAQ. The length of the CDR3 is 16 residues. The CDR3 loop reads CASSPGTSGSVLGQYF. CDR3 coding DNA: TGTGCCAGCAGCCCCGGGACTAGCGGGAGTGTCCTCGGGCAGTACTTC.